This is a list of T cell receptor beta chains from one sample in a study of OX40 agonist ivuxolimab in advanced cancers. Assay used: immunoSEQ multiplex PCR; TCRdb lists only in-frame clones, some missing. The repertoire has around 19,000 clones, 70% to 90% of them found once; the top ten carry around 62%. This specimen consisted of CD4+ or CD8+ T cells sorted from blood, obtained in a trial of the OX40 agonist ivuxolimab. These receptors were collected from an adult with an advanced solid tumor such as melanoma, head and neck, liver or kidney cancer. Each CDR3 is given with its conserved first and last residue. Fields, in order: J gene, clone size, D gene, V gene, CDR3 protein, CDR3 DNA. D genes are given only for firm matches. A row's size may be missing; if present it is once, few, many or a size class.

TRBJ2-2 | - | - | TRBV14 | CASSQDPTGELFF | TGTGCCAGCAGCCAAGACCCGACCGGGGAGCTGTTTTTT
TRBJ2-1 | - | TRBD2 | TRBV11-1 | CASSLGLAGRYNEQFF | TGTGCCAGCAGCCTCGGACTAGCGGGACGTTACAATGAGCAGTTCTTC
TRBJ1-3 | once | - | TRBV11-2 | CASSLDRALANTIYF | TGTGCCAGCAGCTTAGATAGGGCTCTTGCAAACACCATATATTTT
TRBJ2-2 | - | - | TRBV27 | CASSLNRDTGELFF | TGTGCCAGCAGTTTAAACAGGGACACCGGGGAGCTGTTTTTT
TRBJ1-5 | - | - | TRBV6-1 | CASSEFGGDGNQPQHF | TGTGCCAGCAGTGAATTTGGAGGGGATGGCAATCAGCCCCAGCATTTT
TRBJ1-5 | - | TRBD1 | TRBV2 | CASTPGQGNQPQHF | TGTGCCAGCACCCCGGGACAGGGGAATCAGCCCCAGCATTTT
TRBJ2-5 | - | - | TRBV4-1 | CASSQRPGPRETQYF | TGCGCCAGCAGCCAAAGGCCGGGACCCCGGGAGACCCAGTACTTC
TRBJ2-1 | - | TRBD1 | TRBV19 | CASSPGRDRDYEQFF | TGTGCCAGTAGTCCTGGTAGGGACAGGGACTATGAGCAGTTCTTC
TRBJ2-7 | - | - | TRBV6-1 | CASSEERGAYEQYF | TGTGCCAGCAGTGAAGAAAGGGGGGCCTACGAGCAGTACTTC
TRBJ2-5 | once | - | TRBV28 | CASSLDPRSQETQYF | TGTGCCAGCAGTTTGGACCCGAGGAGCCAAGAGACCCAGTACTTC
TRBJ2-7 | few | TRBD2 | TRBV6-5 | CASGTSGGPSYEQYF | TGTGCCAGTGGGACTAGCGGGGGGCCCTCCTACGAGCAGTACTTC
TRBJ2-4 | once | - | TRBV9 | CASSPQDGYGNIQYF | TGTGCCAGCAGCCCCCAGGATGGTTACGGAAACATTCAGTACTTC
TRBJ1-6 | few | TRBD1 | TRBV6-5 | CASSSRDRESPLHF | TGTGCCAGCAGCAGCCGGGACAGGGAATCACCCCTCCACTTT
TRBJ2-7 | - | - | TRBV4-1 | CASSQVQADSYEQYF | TGCGCCAGCAGCCAAGTCCAAGCGGACTCCTACGAGCAGTACTTC
TRBJ2-1 | large | TRBD1 | TRBV7-9 | CASSDSLGQGYNEQFF | TGTGCCAGCAGCGATAGTCTGGGACAGGGATACAATGAGCAGTTCTTC
TRBJ1-6 | - | - | TRBV23-1 | CASCLGDRTTYNSPLHF | TGCGCCAGCTGCCTGGGGGACCGCACGACCTATAATTCACCCCTCCACTTT
TRBJ1-2 | once | - | TRBV19 | CASSIGDYYGYTF | TGTGCCAGTAGTATTGGGGATTACTATGGCTACACCTTC
TRBJ2-7 | - | - | TRBV11-1 | CASSLAYYEQYF | TGTGCCAGCAGCTTAGCTTACTACGAGCAGTACTTC
TRBJ2-1 | large | - | TRBV5-4 | CASSSGVDEQFF | TGTGCCAGCAGCTCAGGGGTGGATGAGCAGTTCTTC
TRBJ1-1 | - | TRBD1 | TRBV7-9 | CASRDGQGPPSEAFF | TGTGCCAGCAGGGACGGACAGGGGCCGCCCTCTGAAGCTTTCTTT
TRBJ1-1 | once | - | TRBV4-2 | CASSQVRGVDEAFF | TGTGCCAGCAGCCAAGTTCGGGGGGTAGATGAGGCTTTCTTT
TRBJ2-7 | once | - | TRBV4-1 | CASSQEGLEGNEQYF | TGCGCCAGCAGCCAAGAAGGGCTAGAAGGCAACGAGCAGTACTTC
TRBJ2-1 | - | TRBD2 | TRBV5-6 | CASLPTSGGYNEQFF | TGTGCCAGCCTCCCCACTAGCGGGGGGTACAATGAGCAGTTCTTC
TRBJ2-7 | once | - | TRBV29-1 | CSVAQSSYEQYF | TGCAGCGTTGCCCAGAGCTCCTACGAGCAGTACTTC
TRBJ2-2 | - | TRBD2 | TRBV19 | CASSIGGGRTSGNTGELFF | TGTGCCAGTAGTATTGGCGGGGGGAGGACTAGCGGTAACACCGGGGAGCTGTTTTTT
TRBJ1-3 | - | - | TRBV29-1 | CSVTVPGNTIYF | TGCAGCGTGACAGTCCCTGGAAACACCATATATTTT
TRBJ1-4 | - | TRBD1 | TRBV4-2 | CASSGGQGPAGEKLFF | TGTGCCAGCAGCGGGGGACAGGGCCCCGCAGGGGAAAAACTGTTTTTT
TRBJ2-7 | - | - | TRBV7-9 | CASSGHGSSYEQYF | TGTGCCAGCAGCGGACACGGGAGCTCCTACGAGCAGTACTTC
TRBJ2-1 | - | - | TRBV27 | CASSLGGIHNEQFF | TGTGCCAGCAGTTTAGGAGGGATCCACAATGAGCAGTTCTTC
TRBJ2-7 | - | - | TRBV5-6 | CASSSLETGEWYEQYF | TGTGCCAGCAGCTCCCTCGAGACGGGAGAGTGGTACGAGCAGTACTTC
TRBJ2-7 | - | - | TRBV7-9 | CASSQVGARYEQYF | TGTGCCAGCAGCCAGGTGGGGGCGCGGTACGAGCAGTACTTC
TRBJ2-1 | - | - | TRBV19 | CASSIGASSYNEQFF | TGTGCCAGTAGTATAGGAGCCAGCTCCTACAATGAGCAGTTCTTC
TRBJ2-1 | - | TRBD2 | TRBV6-4 | CASSEAGGHNEQFF | TGTGCCAGCAGTGAAGCGGGGGGCCACAATGAGCAGTTCTTC
TRBJ2-3 | - | TRBD2 | TRBV29-1 | CSAGLAGGSTDTQYF | TGCAGCGCCGGACTAGCGGGGGGAAGCACAGATACGCAGTATTTT
TRBJ1-2 | - | TRBD1 | TRBV29-1 | CSVGGQGAGYGYTF | TGCAGCGTTGGGGGACAGGGGGCGGGCTATGGCTACACCTTC
TRBJ1-3 | - | TRBD1 | TRBV28 | CASSSTRGPGSGNTIYF | TGTGCCAGCAGTTCCACCAGGGGGCCGGGCTCTGGAAACACCATATATTTT
TRBJ2-1 | - | TRBD1 | TRBV19 | CASDRGPGNEQFF | TGTGCCAGTGACAGGGGGCCGGGCAATGAGCAGTTCTTC
TRBJ2-7 | once | TRBD2 | TRBV27 | CARRLSGSSSYEQYF | TGTGCCAGAAGGCTTAGCGGGAGTTCCTCCTACGAGCAGTACTTC
TRBJ1-6 | - | TRBD1 | TRBV7-6 | CASSLTAGQGYSPLHF | TGTGCCAGCAGCCTAACCGCGGGACAGGGGTACTCACCCCTCCACTTT
TRBJ2-2 | - | - | TRBV5-4 | CASSIEGNTGELFF | TGTGCCAGCAGCATAGAGGGGAACACCGGGGAGCTGTTTTTT
TRBJ1-2 | - | - | TRBV7-9 | CASSVGTTYGYTF | TGTGCCAGCAGTGTCGGGACTACGTATGGCTACACCTTC
TRBJ1-4 | - | - | TRBV27 | CASSLSHGREREKLFF | TGTGCCAGCAGTTTATCTCATGGGCGGGAAAGGGAAAAACTGTTTTTT
TRBJ1-1 | - | - | TRBV19 | CASSPTGTEAFF | TGTGCCAGTAGTCCAACCGGGACCGAGGCTTTCTTT
TRBJ2-7 | once | TRBD1 | TRBV5-4 | CASSSGTGVYEQYF | TGTGCCAGCAGTTCCGGGACAGGGGTCTACGAGCAGTACTTC
TRBJ1-1 | - | - | TRBV28 | CASSLAPAEAFF | TGTGCCAGCAGTTTAGCCCCTGCTGAAGCTTTCTTT
TRBJ2-7 | once | - | TRBV19 | CATSNPYEQYF | TGTGCCACCTCAAACCCCTACGAGCAGTACTTC
TRBJ2-7 | - | - | TRBV7-2 | CASSLGGLWDEQYF | TGTGCCAGCAGCTTAGGCGGGCTTTGGGACGAGCAGTACTTC
TRBJ2-1 | - | TRBD1 | TRBV7-3 | CASSQTGGSEQFF | TGTGCCAGCTCACAGACAGGGGGATCTGAGCAGTTCTTC
TRBJ2-7 | - | - | TRBV6-1 | CASSEFDLGGTYEQYF | TGTGCCAGCAGTGAATTTGACCTGGGCGGAACCTACGAGCAGTACTTC
TRBJ2-1 | - | - | TRBV7-9 | CASSLFSHLSSYNEQFF | TGTGCCAGCAGCTTATTCTCGCACTTGAGCTCCTACAATGAGCAGTTCTTC
TRBJ2-7 | - | TRBD1 | TRBV27 | CASSFEGQGYEQYF | TGTGCCAGCAGTTTTGAGGGACAGGGATACGAGCAGTACTTC
TRBJ2-5 | - | - | TRBV4-3 | CASSQDTSSETQYF | TGCGCCAGCAGCCAAGACACGAGTTCGGAGACCCAGTACTTC
TRBJ1-1 | once | TRBD1 | TRBV11-3 | CASNEEEAGGENTEAFF | TGTGCCAGCAATGAAGAGGAGGCAGGGGGAGAGAACACTGAAGCTTTCTTT